The text below deals with one TCR beta chain. Antigen specificity is unknown. The study reverse transcribed the entire isolated RNA, so it sequenced expressed TCRB transcripts. The data were produced by immunoSEQ multiplex PCR, yet TCRdb's version contains in-frame clones alone and is incomplete. The profile covers 200,000 to 250,000 clones, with around 9.9% appearing a single time and over 1% taken by the ten largest. Every donor had blood drawn once into heparin, around 100 mL on average. This entry belongs to a study of beta chain features in type 1 diabetes. Findings and limits, study-wide: The question left open here concerned HLA type influencing TCRB rearrangement.

Germline V gives CDR1 SGHTA, CDR2 FQGNSA. Trimming took 5 bases from V and 8 from J, leaving 13 bases between them. This CDR3 is 13 amino acids long. The chain is built from TRBV7-2 and TRBJ2-1; D gene ambiguous. The clonotype comes from a man aged 18 to 30 in good health. Specimen: central memory CD4+ T cells from blood. This chain's CDR3 is CASSPNLRDEQFF. The CDR3 DNA is TGTGCCAGCAGCCCTAATTTACGAGATGAGCAGTTCTTC. The full variable domain, its missing parts supplied by reference TRBV7-2 and TRBJ2-1, is GAGVSQSPSNKVTEKGKDVELRCDPISGHTALYWYRQSLGQGLEFLIYFQGNSAPDKSGLPSDRFSAERTGGSVSTLTIQRTQQEDSAVYLCASSPNLRDEQFFGPGTRLTVL.